The 28 T cell receptor beta chains below were found in one sample sequenced in a study of blood T cells in healthy people across ages. A second PCR, run for about 7 to 11 cycles, used a sample-barcoded 5' primer plus a J-beta primer mix. TCRdb reprocessed the 5' RACE reads via MiXCR and lists one record per CDR3 protein. The data show some 920,000 distinct CDR3 sequences, around 54% seen once. What was sequenced was blood. These receptor sequences come from a woman aged 60-75 years in good health.

This clonotype was picked up a small number of times. The V call is TRBV25-1, the J call TRBJ2-7; TRBD1 matches at 7 bases. Trimming cost V 1 base and J 4 bases; bases outside gene matches: 7. This CDR3 has 15 amino acids. CDR1 and CDR2 (germline): MGHDK, SYGVNS. CDR3 sequence: CASSEFRGNIYEQYF. The CDR3 bases are TGTGCCAGCAGTGAATTCAGGGGGAACATTTACGAGCAGTACTTC.

The chain links TRBV11-2 to TRBJ2-3, with D unclear. The ends were cut back, 0 bases at V and 3 bases at J, with 16 bases in the middle. CDR1 and CDR2 from the germline V gene are SGHAT and FQNNGV. The CDR3 extends over 17 amino acids. CDR3: CASSLEPGLTLTDTQYF. The CDR3 DNA is TGTGCCAGCAGCTTAGAGCCCGGGCTCACTTTGACAGATACGCAGTATTTT.

J is TRBJ1-2 and V is TRBV12-3 or TRBV12-4; TRBD1 matches at 8 bases. After removal of 6 bases from V and 0 bases from J, the junction contained 9 bases not matched to a gene. This CDR3 is 16 amino acids long. This chain's CDR3 is CASRSQTQGANYGYTF. For the CDR3, the DNA is TGTGCCAGCAGATCCCAGACACAGGGGGCTAACTATGGCTACACCTTC.

CDR3 amino acids: CASTSRGTDTQYF. The CDR3 region has the DNA TGTGCCAGCACGAGTAGGGGCACAGATACGCAGTATTTT. J is TRBJ2-3 and V is TRBV27; D is unclear. With 7 bases removed from V and 1 base from J, the gap between germline ends came to 9 bases. Germline values: CDR1 MNHEY, CDR2 SMNVEV (reference sequence). The CDR3 covers 13 residues.

The J gene is TRBJ2-3, the V gene TRBV11-2; 8 positions match TRBD1. Germline CDR1 reads SGHAT; CDR2 reads FQNNGV. V shed 5 bases and J 3 bases; nucleotides not matched to a gene: 13. CDR3 length: 17 amino acids. CDR3 in amino acids: CASSKIRDRRRTDTQYF. CDR3 nucleotides: TGTGCCAGCAGCAAGATCCGGGACAGGAGGAGAACAGATACGCAGTATTTT.

This chain connects TRBV20-1 to TRBJ2-5, with TRBD2 identical over 8 bases. The CDR3 extends over 14 amino acids. Germline V gives CDR1 DFQATT, CDR2 SNEGSKA (reference sequence). The V and J ends lost 3 bases and 11 bases, in that order; junction bases with no gene match: 14. CDR3 in amino acids: CSASPPGGYNEQYF. CDR3 nucleotide sequence: TGCAGTGCTAGCCCCCCGGGAGGGTACAATGAGCAGTACTTC.

The CDR3 sequence: CSAQRTKKFYEQYF. In DNA form, the CDR3 reads TGCAGTGCCCAGCGGACCAAAAAGTTCTACGAGCAGTACTTC. This chain uses TRBV20-1 with TRBJ2-7; a possible D gene is TRBD2 (5 bases). Germline V gene data show CDR1 as DFQATT and CDR2 as SNEGSKA (reference sequence). The V end lost 6 bases, the J end lost 3 bases, and 18 bases lay between the germline ends. The CDR3 contains 14 residues.

This clonotype was seen a few times. The chain couples TRBV6-2 or TRBV6-3 to TRBJ2-4; D might be TRBD1 (6 bases). The J call may be in error: the DNA end matches TRBJ2-7 better. Germline V gene data show CDR1 as MNHEY and CDR2 as SVGEGT. This CDR3 contains 14 residues. CDR3 in amino acids: CASSYTITGNEQYF. CDR3 DNA sequence: TGTGCCAGCAGTTACACCATAACAGGGAACGAGCAGTACTTC.

The chain recombines TRBV4-1 with TRBJ1-3; 8 positions match TRBD1. This CDR3 has 17 residues. The germline V gene encodes CDR1 MGHRA and CDR2 YSYEKL. V trimming: 4 bases; J trimming: 4 bases; junction bases outside the gene matches: 12. CDR3 sequence: CASSRGTQTGAGNTIYF. In nucleotides, the CDR3 is TGCGCCAGCAGCCGGGGGACCCAGACAGGGGCAGGAAACACCATATATTTT.

This clonotype was counted between two and nine times. The chain couples TRBV20-1 to TRBJ2-7, with 10 bases aligning to TRBD2. V was clipped by 0 bases and J by 6 bases; unmatched bases: 8. Per germline, CDR1 DFQATT and CDR2 SNEGSKA (reference sequence). The CDR3 loop spans 15 amino acids. CDR3 residues: CSARDLLAGGIEQYF. CDR3 coding DNA: TGCAGTGCTAGAGATCTTTTAGCGGGAGGCATCGAGCAGTACTTC.

CDR3 residues: CASRPPNRAAHAQHF. CDR3 DNA sequence: TGTGCCAGCAGACCCCCAAACAGGGCCGCCCATGCCCAGCATTTT. The genes are TRBV28 and TRBJ1-5; weak D call: TRBD1 (6 bases). The CDR3 is 15 amino acids. Per the germline V gene, CDR1 is MDHEN and CDR2 is SYDVKM. V dropped 6 bases and J dropped 11 bases, with 23 bases sitting between them.

The chain combines TRBV4-2 with TRBJ2-7, with 9 nucleotides matching TRBD1. Germline CDR1 reads LGHNA; CDR2 reads YNFKEQ. The CDR3 has 15 amino acids. After removal of 3 bases from V and 5 bases from J, the junction contained 8 bases not matched to a gene. This CDR3 reads CASSQTRDRADEQYF. For the CDR3, the DNA is TGTGCCAGCAGCCAGACGAGGGACAGGGCGGACGAGCAGTACTTC.

V gene TRBV27 combines with J gene TRBJ2-4, with D unresolved. The J call is uncertain, as TRBJ2-7 better fits the DNA end. Germline V gene lookup returns CDR1 MNHEY and CDR2 SMNVEV (reference sequence). The CDR3 covers 11 residues. CDR3 sequence (DNA): TGTGCCAGCAAGGGTGGCTACGAGCAGTACTTC. It encodes CASKGGYEQYF.

The rearrangement joins TRBV24-1 to TRBJ2-3; unclear D gene. V lost 10 bases to trimming and J lost 2 bases, with 6 bases between them. CDR1 and CDR2 (germline): KGHDR, SFDVKD. CDR3 size: 11 residues. In DNA, the CDR3 is TGTGCCACTTCCGACACAGATACGCAGTATTTT. It specifies CATSDTDTQYF.

This clonotype was observed a few times. The genes are TRBV5-1 and TRBJ2-1; a weak D match, TRBD1 (5 bases). This CDR3 region has 15 residues. The V gene lost 2 bases and the J gene lost 6 bases, with 15 bases spanning the gap. Germline V gives CDR1 SGHRS, CDR2 YFSETQ. The CDR3 here is CASSFDVGDLNEQFF. CDR3 coding DNA: TGCGCCAGCAGCTTTGACGTAGGGGATCTCAATGAGCAGTTCTTC.

The chain combines TRBV21-1 with TRBJ2-1. TRBV21-1 is recorded as a pseudogene. There are 12 residues in the CDR3. CDR3 amino acids: CASSKARNEQFF. The DNA for the CDR3 is TGTGCCAGCAGCAAAGCAAGGAATGAGCAGTTCTTC.

On this clonotype itself: No DNA is shown, since the ends of the CDR3 on it are uncertain; the CDR3 is the one TCRdb lists. The chain links TRBV7-5 to TRBJ2-1; the D call TRBD1 from the table was never checked on the DNA. TRBV7-5 is classified as a pseudogene. The CDR3 is 20 residues long, ends included. The CDR3: CISVPESKSRGGGSYNEQFF.

This clonotype has only one observation. The rearrangement links TRBV5-6 to TRBJ2-1; no reliable D call. Germline V gene lookup returns CDR1 SGHDT and CDR2 YYEEEE. Trimming cost V 1 base and J 4 bases, with 12 bases left between them. The CDR3 is 15 amino acids. The CDR3 is CASSLIRFLYNEQFF. Written as DNA, the CDR3 is TGTGCCAGCAGCTTGATCCGGTTCTTATACAATGAGCAGTTCTTC. The full variable domain, completed using reference TRBV5-6 and TRBJ2-1, is DAGVTQSPTHLIKTRGQQVTLRCSPKSGHDTVSWYQQALGQGPQFIFQYYEEEERQRGNFPDRFSGHQFPNYSSELNVNALLLGDSALYLCASSLIRFLYNEQFFGPGTRLTVL.

Points on this clonotype: One junction end does not reproduce the germline sequence, and a read error may be involved. The V and J genes are TRBV4-3 and TRBJ2-3; 8 bases fit TRBD2. The CDR3 has 15 residues. Germline values: CDR1 LGHNA, CDR2 YSLEER. CDR3 protein: CASSQELAGTDTRYF. The CDR3 region has the DNA TGCGCCAGCAGCCAAGAGCTAGCGGGCACAGATACGCGGTATTTT.

J is TRBJ2-3 and V is TRBV5-5; D is unresolved. Germline values: CDR1 SGHKS, CDR2 YYEKEE (reference sequence). The CDR3 covers 14 residues. Trimming pared 5 bases from V and 3 bases from J, leaving 13 bases between. In DNA form, the CDR3 reads TGTGCCAGCAGGTCGGGCCATGGGACAGATACGCAGTATTTT. Translating gives CASRSGHGTDTQYF.

This chain joins TRBV29-1 and TRBJ2-4, with D perhaps TRBD1 or TRBD2 (5 bases each). V was clipped by 0 bases and J by 0 bases, with 15 bases between them. The CDR3 loop spans 17 amino acids. Germline V lookup: CDR1 SQVTM, CDR2 ANQGSEA. Here the CDR3 reads CSVEENRGAGAKNIQYF. CDR3 coding DNA: TGCAGCGTTGAAGAGAATCGGGGCGCGGGAGCCAAAAACATTCAGTACTTC.

This clonotype was seen only a few times. The rearrangement links TRBV29-1 to TRBJ2-4, with D tentatively TRBD2 (5 bases). The CDR3 totals 11 residues. Germline-derived CDR1 and CDR2 are SQVTM and ANQGSEA. V lost 4 bases, J lost 11 bases, and 12 bases lay in between. The DNA of the CDR3 is TGCAGCGTTGTTGGACTCGGATTTCAGTACTTC. Protein: CSVVGLGFQYF.

This clonotype was seen a single time. The gene calls are TRBV7-2 and TRBJ2-4; D might be TRBD2 (5 bases). The tail of the sequence fits TRBJ2-7 better, so the J call may be wrong. Germline V gene data show CDR1 as SGHTA and CDR2 as FQGNSA. There are 15 residues in the CDR3. In DNA form, the CDR3 reads TGTGCCAGCAGCAGACCCGTCGGGGTGTCCTACGAGCAGTACTTC. It is translated as CASSRPVGVSYEQYF.

The CDR3 region has the DNA TGCAGTGCCACGTTACTAGCGGGCTCCTACAATGAGCAGTTCTTC. This sequence encodes CSATLLAGSYNEQFF. The J gene is TRBJ2-1, the V gene TRBV20-1; 9 bases map to TRBD2. Germline assignment: CDR1 DFQATT and CDR2 SNEGSKA (reference sequence). This CDR3 region has 15 residues. V lost 6 bases and J lost 0; bases outside the gene matches: 6.

This rearrangement joins TRBV20-1 to TRBJ2-4, with D unresolved. Germline V gene data show CDR1 as DFQATT and CDR2 as SNEGSKA (reference sequence). The V gene lost 6 bases and the J gene lost 0 bases, with 21 bases spanning the gap. CDR3 length: 17 amino acids. CDR3 DNA sequence: TGCAGTGCAGAGGATGTCGGCGGATCTTTAGCCAAAAACATTCAGTACTTC. This translates into CSAEDVGGSLAKNIQYF.

This rearrangement joins TRBV28 to TRBJ2-7, with TRBD1 matching over 10 bases. Germline CDR1 reads MDHEN; CDR2 reads SYDVKM. The CDR3 loop spans 15 amino acids. The V segment lost 6 bases and the J segment 3 bases; nucleotides outside the gene matches: 8. CDR3 in DNA: TGTGCCAGCAGCTTCCTCCGGGACAGGGGCTACGAGCAGTACTTC. Amino acids: CASSFLRDRGYEQYF.

This clonotype was observed a handful of times. This chain connects TRBV20-1 to TRBJ2-7, with 8 bases that match TRBD1. Germline V gives CDR1 DFQATT, CDR2 SNEGSKA (reference sequence). The CDR3 covers 14 residues. J was trimmed by 2 bases and V by 2 bases; bases with no gene match: 5. The CDR3 DNA sequence: TGCAGTGCTAGACTCATGGACAGGGCCTACGAGCAGTACTTC. Translation: CSARLMDRAYEQYF.

The DNA for the CDR3 is TGTGCCAGCAGAAAGACAGGGCCAGATACGCAGTATTTT. Residues: CASRKTGPDTQYF. This chain connects TRBV28 to TRBJ2-3; TRBD1 aligns across 7 bases. The CDR3 is made up of 13 amino acids. V gave up 6 bases and J gave up 4 bases; unmatched junction bases: 4. Germline CDR1 reads MDHEN; CDR2 reads SYDVKM.